Reported below is one T cell receptor (beta chain). Only in-frame clones appear in the TCRdb table, and some are missing; sequencing was by immunoSEQ multiplex PCR. Altogether some 1,900,000 clones are present, about 95% being singletons, with the ten largest covering 1.2%. Naive CD8 isolation took CD45RO-negative cells positively selected for CCR7 and excluded terminally differentiated effector memory CD45RA+ cells. V gave up 6 bases and J gave up 3 bases, with 15 bases separating them. Germline V lookup: CDR1 LNHDA, CDR2 SQIVND (reference sequence). The CDR3 sequence is 15 residues long. The data are from a study of shared clonotypes between healthy human individuals.

The source of this sequence is a man aged 18 to 29 in good health. Sequencing was done on a sample of naive CD8+ T cells sorted from blood. The chain recombines TRBV19 with TRBJ1-5, with D possibly matching TRBD1 (5 bases). Here the CDR3 DNA reads TGTGCCAGTAGCACGGGACTGGGTCTCAATCAGCCCCAGCATTTT. This gives the protein CASSTGLGLNQPQHF.